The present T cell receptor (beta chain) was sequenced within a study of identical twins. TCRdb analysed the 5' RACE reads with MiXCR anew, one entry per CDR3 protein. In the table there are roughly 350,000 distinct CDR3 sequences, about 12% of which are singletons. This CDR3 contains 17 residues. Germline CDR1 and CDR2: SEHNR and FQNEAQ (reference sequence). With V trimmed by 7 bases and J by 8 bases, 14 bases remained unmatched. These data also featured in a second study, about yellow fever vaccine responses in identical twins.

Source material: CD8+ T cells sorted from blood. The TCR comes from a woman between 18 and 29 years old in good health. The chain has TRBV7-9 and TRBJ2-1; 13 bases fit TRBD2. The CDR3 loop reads CASTTFSGTSGKHEQFF. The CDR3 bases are TGTGCCAGCACCACATTTAGTGGGACTAGCGGGAAACATGAGCAGTTCTTC.